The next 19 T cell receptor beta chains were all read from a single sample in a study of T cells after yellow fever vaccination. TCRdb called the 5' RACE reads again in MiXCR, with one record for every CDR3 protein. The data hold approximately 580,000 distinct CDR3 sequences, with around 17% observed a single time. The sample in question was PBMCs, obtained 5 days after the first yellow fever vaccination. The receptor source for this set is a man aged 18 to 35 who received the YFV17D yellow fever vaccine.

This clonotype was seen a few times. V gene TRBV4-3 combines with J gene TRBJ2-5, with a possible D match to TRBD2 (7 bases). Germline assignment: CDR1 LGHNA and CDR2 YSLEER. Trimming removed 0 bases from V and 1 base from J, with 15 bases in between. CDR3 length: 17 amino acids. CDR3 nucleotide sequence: TGCGCCAGCAGCCAAGATCTCTTCCGGGGGGCCCAAGAGACCCAGTACTTC. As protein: CASSQDLFRGAQETQYF.

The CDR3 spells CASTQKGGPADTQYF. The CDR3 nucleotides are TGTGCCAGCACCCAGAAGGGGGGGCCGGCAGATACGCAGTATTTT. This rearrangement joins TRBV12-3 or TRBV12-4 to TRBJ2-3; perhaps TRBD2 as D (7 bases). V lost 7 bases and J 4 bases, leaving 18 bases between the germline ends. The length of the CDR3 is 15 residues.

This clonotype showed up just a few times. CDR3 amino acids: CASSEIGTQNTEAFF. CDR3 coding DNA: TGTGCCAGCAGTGAAATCGGGACACAAAACACTGAAGCTTTCTTT. The chain has TRBV6-1 and TRBJ1-1, with D perhaps TRBD1 (6 bases). The CDR3 has 15 residues. Germline V gene sequence: CDR1 MNHNS, CDR2 SASEGT. V lost 2 bases, J lost 2 bases, and 12 bases lay in between.

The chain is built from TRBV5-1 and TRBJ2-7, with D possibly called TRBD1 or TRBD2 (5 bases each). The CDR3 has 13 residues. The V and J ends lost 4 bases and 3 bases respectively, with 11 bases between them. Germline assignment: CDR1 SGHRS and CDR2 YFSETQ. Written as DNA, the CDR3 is TGCGCCAGCAGCACGGGACCGTACTACGAGCAGTACGTC. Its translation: CASSTGPYYEQYV.

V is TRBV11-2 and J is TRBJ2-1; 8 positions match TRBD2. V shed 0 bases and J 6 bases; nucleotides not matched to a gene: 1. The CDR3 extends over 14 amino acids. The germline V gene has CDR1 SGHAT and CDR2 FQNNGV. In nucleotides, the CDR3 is TGTGCCAGCAGCTTAGATCGGGGGGGCAATGAGCAGTTCTTC. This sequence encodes CASSLDRGGNEQFF.

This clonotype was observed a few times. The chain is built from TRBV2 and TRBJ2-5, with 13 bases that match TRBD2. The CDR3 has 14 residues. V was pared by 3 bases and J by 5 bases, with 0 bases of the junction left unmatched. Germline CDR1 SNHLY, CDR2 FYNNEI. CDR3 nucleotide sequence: TGTGCCAGCAGTGAGGGACTAGCGGGGGAGACCCAGTACTTC. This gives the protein CASSEGLAGETQYF.

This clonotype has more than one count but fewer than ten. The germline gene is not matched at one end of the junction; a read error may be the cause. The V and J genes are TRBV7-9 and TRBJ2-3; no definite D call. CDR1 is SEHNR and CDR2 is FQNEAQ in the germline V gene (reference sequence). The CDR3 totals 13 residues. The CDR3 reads CASSLVSIDTQYF. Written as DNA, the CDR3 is TGTGCCAGCAGCTTAGTTAGCATAGATACGCAGTATTTT.

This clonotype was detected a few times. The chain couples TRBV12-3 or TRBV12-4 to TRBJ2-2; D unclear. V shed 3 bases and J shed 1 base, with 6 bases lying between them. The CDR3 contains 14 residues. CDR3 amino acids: CASSFWGNTGELFF. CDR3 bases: TGTGCCAGCAGTTTTTGGGGGAACACCGGGGAGCTGTTTTTT.

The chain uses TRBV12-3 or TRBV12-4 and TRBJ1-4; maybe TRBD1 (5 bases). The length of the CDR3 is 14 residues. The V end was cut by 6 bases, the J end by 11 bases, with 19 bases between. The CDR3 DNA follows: TGTGCCAGCAGAACCGGCGGGACCACGGGGAAACTGTTTTTT. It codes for CASRTGGTTGKLFF.

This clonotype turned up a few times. The CDR3 loop reads CASSERGAYNEQFF. Written as DNA, the CDR3 is TGTGCCAGCAGCGAGCGGGGGGCATACAATGAGCAGTTCTTC. This rearrangement joins TRBV11-2 to TRBJ2-1, with TRBD2 matching over 9 bases. The CDR3 runs to 14 residues. After removal of 5 bases from V and 4 bases from J, the junction contained 3 bases not matched to a gene. Per germline, CDR1 SGHAT and CDR2 FQNNGV.

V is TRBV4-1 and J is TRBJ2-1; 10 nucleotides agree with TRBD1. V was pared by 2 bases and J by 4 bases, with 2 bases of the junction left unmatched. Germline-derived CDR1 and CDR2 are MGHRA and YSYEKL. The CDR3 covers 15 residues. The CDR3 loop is CASSQQGQGYNEQFF. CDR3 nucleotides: TGCGCCAGCAGCCAACAGGGACAGGGGTACAATGAGCAGTTCTTC.

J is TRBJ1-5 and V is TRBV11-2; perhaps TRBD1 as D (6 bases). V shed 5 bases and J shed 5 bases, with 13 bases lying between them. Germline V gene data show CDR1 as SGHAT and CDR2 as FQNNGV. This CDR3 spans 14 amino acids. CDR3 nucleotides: TGTGCCAGCAGCACCACAGGGAGCGATCAGCCCCAGCATTTT. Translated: CASSTTGSDQPQHF. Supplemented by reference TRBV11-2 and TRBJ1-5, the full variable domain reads EAGVAQSPRYKIIEKRQSVAFWCNPISGHATLYWYQQILGQGPKLLIQFQNNGVVDDSQLPKDRFSAERLKGVDSTLKIQPAKLEDSAVYLCASSTTGSDQPQHFGDGTRLSIL.

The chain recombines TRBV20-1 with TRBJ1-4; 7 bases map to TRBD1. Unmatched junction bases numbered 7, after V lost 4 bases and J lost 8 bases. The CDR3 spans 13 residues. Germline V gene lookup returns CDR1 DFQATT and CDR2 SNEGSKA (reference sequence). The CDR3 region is CSATTGWGEKLFF. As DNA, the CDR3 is TGCAGTGCTACGACAGGGTGGGGCGAAAAACTGTTTTTT.

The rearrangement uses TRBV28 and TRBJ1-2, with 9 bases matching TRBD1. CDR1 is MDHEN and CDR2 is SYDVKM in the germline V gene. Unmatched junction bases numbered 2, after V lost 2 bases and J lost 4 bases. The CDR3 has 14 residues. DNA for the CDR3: TGTGCCAGCAGTTTAATACAGGGGGCCTATGGCTACACCTTC. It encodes CASSLIQGAYGYTF.

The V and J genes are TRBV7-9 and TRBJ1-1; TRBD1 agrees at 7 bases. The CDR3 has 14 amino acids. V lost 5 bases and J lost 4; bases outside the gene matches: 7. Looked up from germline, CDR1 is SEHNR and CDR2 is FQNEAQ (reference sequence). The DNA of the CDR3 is TGTGCCAGCAGCCCGACAGGGTCGGTCACTGAAGCTTTCTTT. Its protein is CASSPTGSVTEAFF.

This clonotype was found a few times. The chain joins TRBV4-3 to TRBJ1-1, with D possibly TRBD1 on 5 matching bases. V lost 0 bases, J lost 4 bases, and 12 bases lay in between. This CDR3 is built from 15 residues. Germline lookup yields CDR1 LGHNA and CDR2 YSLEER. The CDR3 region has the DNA TGCGCCAGCAGCCAAGAGTTCCCAGGGACCACTGAAGCTTTCTTT. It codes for CASSQEFPGTTEAFF.

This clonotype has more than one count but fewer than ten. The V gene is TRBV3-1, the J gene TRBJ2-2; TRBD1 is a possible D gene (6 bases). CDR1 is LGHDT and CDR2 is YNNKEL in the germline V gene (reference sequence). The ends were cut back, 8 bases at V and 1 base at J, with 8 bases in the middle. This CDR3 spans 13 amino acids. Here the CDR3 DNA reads TGTGCCAGCTCGGACAGGAACACCGGGGAGCTGTTTTTT. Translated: CASSDRNTGELFF.

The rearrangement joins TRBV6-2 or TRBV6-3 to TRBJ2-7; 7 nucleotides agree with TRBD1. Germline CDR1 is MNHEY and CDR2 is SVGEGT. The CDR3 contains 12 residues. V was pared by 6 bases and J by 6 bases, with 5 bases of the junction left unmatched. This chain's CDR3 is CASRRDRVEQYF. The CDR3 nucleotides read TGTGCCAGCAGGCGAGACAGGGTCGAGCAGTACTTC.

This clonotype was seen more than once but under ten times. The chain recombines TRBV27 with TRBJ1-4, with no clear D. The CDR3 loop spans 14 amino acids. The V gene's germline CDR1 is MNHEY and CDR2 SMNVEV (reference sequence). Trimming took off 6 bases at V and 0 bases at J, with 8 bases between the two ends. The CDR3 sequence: CASRGSATNEKLFF. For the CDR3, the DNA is TGTGCCAGCAGGGGGTCTGCAACTAATGAAAAACTGTTTTTT.